This T cell receptor beta chain was identified during a study of patients and donors after allogeneic stem cell transplantation. The CDR3 is made up of 14 amino acids. J was trimmed by 5 bases and V by 4 bases; bases with no gene match: 5. TCRdb redid the calling of the RT-PCR reads with MiXCR, one entry per CDR3 protein. In the table there are about 89,000 distinct CDR3 sequences, roughly 50% of which are singletons. The sequence was obtained from a human donor who was either an allogeneic HSCT recipient or a stem cell or donor lymphocyte infusion donor (not recorded which). It is not recorded whose cells these are; they may come from a transplant donor. The chain combines TRBV12-3 or TRBV12-4 with TRBJ1-1, with 9 bases aligning to TRBD1. Sequencing input: blood, either unsorted or a sorted T cell fraction (not recorded which). CDR3 loop: CASSWGQGWTEAFF. CDR3 coding DNA: TGTGCCAGCAGTTGGGGACAGGGATGGACTGAAGCTTTCTTT.